Here is one T cell receptor (beta chain) with its context. Recruitment covered about two dozen US areas and drew participants whose ages spanned roughly 18 to 90 years. Some clones are missing from TCRdb's copy, which holds only in-frame ones; the method was immunoSEQ multiplex PCR. The table shows about 200,000 clones, with about 82% occurring only once. The data were obtained in a study of blood T cell repertoires in COVID-19. V lost 4 bases to trimming and J lost 7 bases, with 14 bases between them. Per germline, CDR1 SGHAT and CDR2 FQDESV (reference sequence). The CDR3 loop spans 14 amino acids. Material: PBMCs or T cells enriched from blood (not recorded which). The sequence was obtained from a middle-aged man with acute COVID-19. The gene calls are TRBV11-1 and TRBJ2-1; no definite D call. CDR3 bases: TGTGCCAGCAGCTCAAGTCCGGGTTATAATGAGCAGTTCTTC. Its protein is CASSSSPGYNEQFF.